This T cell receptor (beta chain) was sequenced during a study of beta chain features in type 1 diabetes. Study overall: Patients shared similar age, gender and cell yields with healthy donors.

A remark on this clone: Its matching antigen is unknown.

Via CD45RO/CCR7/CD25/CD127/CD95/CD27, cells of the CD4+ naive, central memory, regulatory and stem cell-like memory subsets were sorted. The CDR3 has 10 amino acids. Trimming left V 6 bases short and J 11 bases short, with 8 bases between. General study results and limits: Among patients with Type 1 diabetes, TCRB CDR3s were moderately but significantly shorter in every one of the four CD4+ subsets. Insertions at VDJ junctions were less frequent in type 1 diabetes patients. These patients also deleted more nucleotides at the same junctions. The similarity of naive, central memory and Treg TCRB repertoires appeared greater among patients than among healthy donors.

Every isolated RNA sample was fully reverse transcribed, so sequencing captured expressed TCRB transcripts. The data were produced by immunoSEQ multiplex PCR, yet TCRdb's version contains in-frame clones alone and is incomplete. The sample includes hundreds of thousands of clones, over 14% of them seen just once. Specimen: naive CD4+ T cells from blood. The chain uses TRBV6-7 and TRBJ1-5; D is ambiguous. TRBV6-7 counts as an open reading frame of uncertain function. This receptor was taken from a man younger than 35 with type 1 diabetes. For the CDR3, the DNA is TGTGCCAGCAGCTCCCGGTCCCAGCATTTT. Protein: CASSSRSQHF.